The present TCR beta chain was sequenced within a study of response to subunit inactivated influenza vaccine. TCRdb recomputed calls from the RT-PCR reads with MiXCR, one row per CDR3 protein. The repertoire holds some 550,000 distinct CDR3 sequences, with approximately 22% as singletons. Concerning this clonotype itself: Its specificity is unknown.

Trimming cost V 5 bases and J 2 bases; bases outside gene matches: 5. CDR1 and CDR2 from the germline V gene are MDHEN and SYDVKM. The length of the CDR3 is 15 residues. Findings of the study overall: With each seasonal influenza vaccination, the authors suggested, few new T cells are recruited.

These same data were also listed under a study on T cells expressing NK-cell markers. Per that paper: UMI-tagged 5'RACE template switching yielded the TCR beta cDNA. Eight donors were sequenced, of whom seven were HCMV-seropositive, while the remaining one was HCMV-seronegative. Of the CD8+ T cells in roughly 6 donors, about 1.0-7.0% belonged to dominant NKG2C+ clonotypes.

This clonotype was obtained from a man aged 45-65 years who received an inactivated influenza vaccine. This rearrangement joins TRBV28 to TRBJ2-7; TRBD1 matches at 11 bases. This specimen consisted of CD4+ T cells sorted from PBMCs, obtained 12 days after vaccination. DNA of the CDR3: TGTGCCAGCAGTGCCCGGACAGGGGGCGCCTACGAGCAGTACTTC. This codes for CASSARTGGAYEQYF.